This TCR beta chain originates from a study of T cells expressing NK-cell markers (dated by TCRdb to about 2020). About the full investigation: Three sorted T-cell subsets (CD3+CD56+NKG2C+, CD3+CD56+NKG2C- and CD3+CD56-NKG2C+) from eight donors had their TCR beta-chain repertoires profiled. Of the eight sequenced donors, seven were found to be HCMV-seropositive and one was found to be HCMV-seronegative. The study sequenced eight donors, all healthy volunteers chosen at random: three men and five women. Libraries were sequenced as 2 x 150 bp reads on Illumina HiSeq 2000/2500, MiSeq or NextSeq.

The instrument was an Illumina HiSeq 2000. TCR beta cDNA libraries were made by 5'RACE template switching that added a universal primer site and unique molecular identifiers. Priming for cDNA synthesis came from the TCR beta constant segment, and two successive PCR amplification steps followed. The authors' analysis ran thus. MIGEC handled demultiplexing of the reads and grouping by UMI, while MiTCR was used to assemble and quantify clonotypes. To exclude erroneous sequences, any TCR cDNA sequence not supported by at least two reads was discarded. The tcR package was used for downstream repertoire analysis, and clonotypes were matched across fractions by CDR3 nucleotide sequence plus V segment. VDJmatch was used to annotate antigen specificity against VDJdb, with one amino acid substitution allowed in CDR3. TCRdb reprocessed the reads and provides one entry for every CDR3 protein sequence; no DNA is given. The V and J calls reflect TCRdb's pipeline rather than the authors' work. The table of this sample itemizes about 370,000 distinct CDR3 sequences. Together, the top ten hold around a tenth of the sample.

The germline V gene specifies MGHDK as CDR1 and SYGVNS as CDR2. Its CDR3 holds 13 amino acids, cysteine through phenylalanine. The entry carries no DNA sequence. HCMV-specific IgG was detected in serum with a commercial ELISA kit to determine HCMV serostatus. Peripheral blood mononuclear cells were isolated from blood by Ficoll density gradient centrifugation. Note on this clonotype: Its antigen is unknown.

Broader findings and caveats from the paper: In five to seven donors, the dominant CD3+CD56+NKG2C+ clonotypes were found to rank among the top 10 CD8+ clonotypes and to make up about 1.0-7.5% of CD8+ T cells. It remained unclear whether the expanded NKG2C-expressing T cell clones were specific for HCMV antigens. Those dominant clonotypes were again the most abundant among CD3+CD56-NKG2C+ cells in a handful of donors, at about 25-60.1%.

The chain is assembled from TRBV25-1 and TRBJ2-1; TCRdb's assignment of TRBD1 cannot be checked, as there is no DNA. The sequenced sample consisted of blood T cells: a sorted CD56 or NKG2C T cell subset, CD4+ or CD8+ T cells, or bulk PBMC T cells (not recorded which). This sequence originates from a woman between 45 and 65 years old in good health. Donor details come from another sample of the same person, matched by shared clones. The CDR3 region reads CASRDRAYNEQFF.